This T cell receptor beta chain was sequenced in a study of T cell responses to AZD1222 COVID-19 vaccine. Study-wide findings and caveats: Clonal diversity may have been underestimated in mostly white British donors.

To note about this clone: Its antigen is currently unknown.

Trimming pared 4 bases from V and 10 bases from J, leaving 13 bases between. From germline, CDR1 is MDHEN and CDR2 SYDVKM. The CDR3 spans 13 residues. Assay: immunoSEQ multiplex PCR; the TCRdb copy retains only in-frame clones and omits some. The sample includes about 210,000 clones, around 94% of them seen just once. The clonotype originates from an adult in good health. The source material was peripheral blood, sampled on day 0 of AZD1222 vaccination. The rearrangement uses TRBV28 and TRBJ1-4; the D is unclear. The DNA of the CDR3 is TGTGCCAGCAGTTCTCCCACAGATAGAAAACTGTTTTTT. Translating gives CASSSPTDRKLFF.